Below, one T cell receptor beta chain is given with its context. Preparing the TCRbeta library involved the use of unique molecular identifiers. TCRdb used MiXCR to reprocess the PCR reads, holding one entry per CDR3 protein. In the table there are approximately 240,000 distinct CDR3 sequences, 8.5% to 10% of which are singletons. These data are taken from a study of T-cell reconstitution after alpha-beta-depleted transplantation in children. The CDR3 sequence is 20 residues long. The germline CDR1 and CDR2 sequences are LGHNT and FRNRAP. V dropped 8 bases and J dropped 7; count of bases not matched to a gene: 26.

V is TRBV12-5 and J is TRBJ2-2; 9 bases are a match to TRBD2. The clonotype originates from a human donor who donated a stem cell graft to a child with acute lymphoblastic leukemia. This material consisted of PBMCs from the stem cell graft donor, taken from the stem cell graft. CDR3 DNA: TGTGCTAGTCTCCACCCCTGGCGGAATCAGCGGGGGGCTACATACGGGGAGCTGTTTTTT. Protein product: CASLHPWRNQRGATYGELFF.